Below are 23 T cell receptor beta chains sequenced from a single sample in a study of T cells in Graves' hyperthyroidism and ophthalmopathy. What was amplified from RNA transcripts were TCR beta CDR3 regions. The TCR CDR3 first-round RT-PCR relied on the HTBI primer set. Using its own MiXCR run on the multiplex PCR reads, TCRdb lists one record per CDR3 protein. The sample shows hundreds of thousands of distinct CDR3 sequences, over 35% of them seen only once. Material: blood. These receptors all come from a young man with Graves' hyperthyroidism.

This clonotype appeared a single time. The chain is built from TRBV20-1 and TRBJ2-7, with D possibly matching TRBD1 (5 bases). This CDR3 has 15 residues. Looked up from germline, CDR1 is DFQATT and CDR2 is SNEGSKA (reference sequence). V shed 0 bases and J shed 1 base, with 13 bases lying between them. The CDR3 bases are TGCAGTGCTAGAGATCTCTTTAGGGGTTCCTACGAGCAGTACTTC. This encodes CSARDLFRGSYEQYF.

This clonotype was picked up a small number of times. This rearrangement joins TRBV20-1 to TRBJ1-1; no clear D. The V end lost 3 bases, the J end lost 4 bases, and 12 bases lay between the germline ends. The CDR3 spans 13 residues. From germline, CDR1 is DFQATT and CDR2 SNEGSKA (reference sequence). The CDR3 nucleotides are TGCAGTGCTAGTCCGGGGTTCTCCACTGAAGCTTTCTTT. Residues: CSASPGFSTEAFF.

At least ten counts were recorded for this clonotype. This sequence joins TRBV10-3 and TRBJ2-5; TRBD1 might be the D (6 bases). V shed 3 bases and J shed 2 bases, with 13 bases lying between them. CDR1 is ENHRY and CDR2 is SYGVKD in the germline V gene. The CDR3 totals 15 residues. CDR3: CAISDPGDRQETQYF. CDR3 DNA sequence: TGTGCCATCAGTGACCCAGGGGACCGACAAGAGACCCAGTACTTC.

CDR3 bases: TGTGCCATCAGTGAAAGGACTAGCGGCTACAATGAGCAGTTCTTC. Its translation is CAISERTSGYNEQFF. The rearrangement uses TRBV10-3 and TRBJ2-1; 10 bases are shared with TRBD2. Germline V gives CDR1 ENHRY, CDR2 SYGVKD. CDR3 length: 15 amino acids. J lost 3 bases, V lost 3 bases, and 2 bases had no gene match.

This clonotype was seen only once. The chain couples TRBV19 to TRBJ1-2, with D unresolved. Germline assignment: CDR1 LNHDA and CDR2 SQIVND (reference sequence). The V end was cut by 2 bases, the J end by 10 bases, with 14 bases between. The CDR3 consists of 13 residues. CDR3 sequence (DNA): TGTGCCAGTAGTATAACCGGACTAGCGGTCTACACCTTC. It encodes CASSITGLAVYTF.

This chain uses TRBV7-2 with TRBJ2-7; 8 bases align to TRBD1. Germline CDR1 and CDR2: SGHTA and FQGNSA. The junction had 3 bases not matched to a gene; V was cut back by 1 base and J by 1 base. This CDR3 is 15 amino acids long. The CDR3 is CASSLDGTGSYEQYF. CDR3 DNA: TGTGCCAGCAGCTTAGACGGGACAGGATCCTACGAGCAGTACTTC.

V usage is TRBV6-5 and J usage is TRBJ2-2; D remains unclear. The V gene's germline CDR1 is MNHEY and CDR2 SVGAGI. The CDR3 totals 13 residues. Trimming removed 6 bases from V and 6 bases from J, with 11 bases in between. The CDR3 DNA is TGTGCCAGCAGGCCAACCCCGGCCGGGGAGCTGTTTTTT. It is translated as CASRPTPAGELFF.

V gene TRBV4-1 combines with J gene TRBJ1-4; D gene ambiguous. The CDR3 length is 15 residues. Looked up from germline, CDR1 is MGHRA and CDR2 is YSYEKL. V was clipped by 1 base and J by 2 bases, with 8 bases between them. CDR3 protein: CASSQAATTNEKLFF. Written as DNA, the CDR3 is TGCGCCAGCAGCCAAGCGGCTACTACTAATGAAAAACTGTTTTTT.

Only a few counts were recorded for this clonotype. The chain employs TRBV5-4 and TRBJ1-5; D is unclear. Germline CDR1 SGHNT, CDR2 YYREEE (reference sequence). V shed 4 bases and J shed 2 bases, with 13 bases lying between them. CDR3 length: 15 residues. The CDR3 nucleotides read TGTGCCAGCAGCCAAGATCGCCCGGGCAATCAGCCCCAGCATTTT. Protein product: CASSQDRPGNQPQHF.

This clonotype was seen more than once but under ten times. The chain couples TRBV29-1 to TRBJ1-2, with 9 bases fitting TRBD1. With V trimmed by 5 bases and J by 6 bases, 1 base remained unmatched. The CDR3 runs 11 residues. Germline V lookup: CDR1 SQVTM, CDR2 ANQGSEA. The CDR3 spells CSVRTGDGYTF. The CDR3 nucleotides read TGCAGCGTTCGGACAGGGGATGGCTACACCTTC.

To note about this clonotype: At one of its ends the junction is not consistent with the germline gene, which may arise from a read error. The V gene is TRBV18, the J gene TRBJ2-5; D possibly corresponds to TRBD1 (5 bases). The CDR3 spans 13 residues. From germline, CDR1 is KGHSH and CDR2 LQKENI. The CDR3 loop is CATAGRLQETQYF. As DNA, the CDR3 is TGTGCCACCGCAGGGCGCCTGCAAGAGACTCAGTACTTC.

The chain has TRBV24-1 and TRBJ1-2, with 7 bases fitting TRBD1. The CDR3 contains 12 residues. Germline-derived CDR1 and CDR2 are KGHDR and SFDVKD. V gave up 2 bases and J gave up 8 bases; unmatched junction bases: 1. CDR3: CATSDSGQGYTF. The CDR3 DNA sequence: TGTGCCACCAGTGATTCGGGACAGGGCTACACCTTC.

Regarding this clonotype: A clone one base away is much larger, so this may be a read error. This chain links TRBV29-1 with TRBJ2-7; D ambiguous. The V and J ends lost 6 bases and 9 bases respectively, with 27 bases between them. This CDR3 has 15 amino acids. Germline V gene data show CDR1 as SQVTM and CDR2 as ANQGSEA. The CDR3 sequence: CSVVPKDGSWNGQYF. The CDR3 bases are TGCAGCGTCGTACCTAAGGACGGGTCTTGGAACGGGCAGTACTTC.

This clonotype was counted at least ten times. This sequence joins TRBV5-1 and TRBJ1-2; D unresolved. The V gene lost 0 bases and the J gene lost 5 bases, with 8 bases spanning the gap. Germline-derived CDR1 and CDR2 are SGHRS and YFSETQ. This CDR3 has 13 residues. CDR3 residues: CASSLEEGYGYTF. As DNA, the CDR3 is TGCGCCAGCAGCTTGGAAGAGGGATATGGCTACACCTTC.

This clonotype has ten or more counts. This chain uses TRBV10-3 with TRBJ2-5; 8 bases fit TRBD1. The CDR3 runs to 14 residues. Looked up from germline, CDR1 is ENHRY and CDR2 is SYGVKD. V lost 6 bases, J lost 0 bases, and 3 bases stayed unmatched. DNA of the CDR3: TGTGCCATCAGGACGACAGGGGACCAAGAGACCCAGTACTTC. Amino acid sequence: CAIRTTGDQETQYF.

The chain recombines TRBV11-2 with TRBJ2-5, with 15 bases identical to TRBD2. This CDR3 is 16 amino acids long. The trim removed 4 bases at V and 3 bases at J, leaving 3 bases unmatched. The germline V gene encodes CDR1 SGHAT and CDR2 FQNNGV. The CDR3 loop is CASSSWTSGREETQYF. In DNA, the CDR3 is TGTGCCAGCAGCTCATGGACTAGCGGGAGGGAAGAGACCCAGTACTTC.

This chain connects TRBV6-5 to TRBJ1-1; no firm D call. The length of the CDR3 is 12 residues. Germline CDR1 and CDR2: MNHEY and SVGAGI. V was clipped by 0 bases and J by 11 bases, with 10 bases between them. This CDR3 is CASSYSRDGAFF. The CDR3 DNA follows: TGTGCCAGCAGTTACTCAAGGGATGGGGCTTTCTTT.

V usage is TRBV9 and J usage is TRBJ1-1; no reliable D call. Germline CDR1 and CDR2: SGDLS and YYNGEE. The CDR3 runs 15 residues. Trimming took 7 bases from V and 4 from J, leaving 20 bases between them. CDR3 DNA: TGTGCCAGCTCACCACCTGTCCGATCGGGCACTGAAGCTTTCTTT. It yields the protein CASSPPVRSGTEAFF.

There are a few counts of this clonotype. The CDR3 bases are TGTGCCATCACCCGTGGGGGGGTGTATGACACTGAAGCTTTCTTT. Translating it yields CAITRGGVYDTEAFF. The J gene is TRBJ1-1, the V gene TRBV10-3; weak D call: TRBD1 (5 bases). With 7 bases removed from V and 3 bases from J, the gap between germline ends came to 18 bases. The germline V gene has CDR1 ENHRY and CDR2 SYGVKD. The CDR3 is made up of 15 amino acids.

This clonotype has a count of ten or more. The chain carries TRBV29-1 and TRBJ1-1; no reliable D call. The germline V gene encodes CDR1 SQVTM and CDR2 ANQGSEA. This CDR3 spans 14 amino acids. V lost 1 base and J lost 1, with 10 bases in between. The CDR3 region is CSVEGLGSNTEAFF. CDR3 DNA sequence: TGCAGCGTTGAAGGCCTTGGATCGAACACTGAAGCTTTCTTT.

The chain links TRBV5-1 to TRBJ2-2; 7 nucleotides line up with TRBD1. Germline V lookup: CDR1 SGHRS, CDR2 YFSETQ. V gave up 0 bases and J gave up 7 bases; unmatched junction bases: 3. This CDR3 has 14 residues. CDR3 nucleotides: TGCGCCAGCAGCTTGGACAGGGGTGTCGGGGAGCTGTTTTTT. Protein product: CASSLDRGVGELFF.

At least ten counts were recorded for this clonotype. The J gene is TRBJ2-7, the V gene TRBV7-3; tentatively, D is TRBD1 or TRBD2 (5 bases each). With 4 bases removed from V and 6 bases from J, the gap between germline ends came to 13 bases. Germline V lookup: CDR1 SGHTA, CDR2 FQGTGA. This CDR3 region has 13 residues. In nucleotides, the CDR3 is TGTGCCAGCAGCTCCTCAATGGGGACCGAGCAGTACTTC. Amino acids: CASSSSMGTEQYF. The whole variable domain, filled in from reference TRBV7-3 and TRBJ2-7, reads GAGVSQTPSNKVTEKGKYVELRCDPISGHTALYWYRQSLGQGPEFLIYFQGTGAADDSGLPNDRFFAVRPEGSVSTLKIQRTERGDSAVYLCASSSSMGTEQYFGPGTRLTVT.

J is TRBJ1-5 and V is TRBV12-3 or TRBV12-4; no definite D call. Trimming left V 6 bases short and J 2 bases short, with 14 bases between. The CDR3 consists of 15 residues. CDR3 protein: CASSFPSGGNQPQHF. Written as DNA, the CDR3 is TGTGCCAGCAGCTTTCCCAGCGGGGGCAATCAGCCCCAGCATTTT.